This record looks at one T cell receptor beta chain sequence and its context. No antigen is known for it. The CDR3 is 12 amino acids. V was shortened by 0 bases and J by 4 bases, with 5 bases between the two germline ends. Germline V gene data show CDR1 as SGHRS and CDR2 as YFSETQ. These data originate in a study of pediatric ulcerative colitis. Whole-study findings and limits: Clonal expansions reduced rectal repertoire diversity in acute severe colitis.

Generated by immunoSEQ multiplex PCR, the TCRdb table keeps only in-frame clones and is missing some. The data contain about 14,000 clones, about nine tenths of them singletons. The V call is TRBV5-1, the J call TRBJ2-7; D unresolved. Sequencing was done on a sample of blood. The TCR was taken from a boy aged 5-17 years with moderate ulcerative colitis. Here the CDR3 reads CASSLVPYEQYF. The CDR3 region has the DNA TGCGCCAGCAGCTTGGTTCCGTACGAGCAGTACTTC.